This T cell receptor beta chain was sequenced in a study of T cells in Graves' hyperthyroidism and ophthalmopathy. Study-wide results and caveats: Among thyroid clonotypes expanded above 0.001, most also appeared in blood.

The investigators amplified TCR beta CDR3 regions from RNA transcripts. TCR CDR3 underwent first-round RT-PCR with the HTBI primer set. From the multiplex PCR reads, TCRdb called clonotypes with MiXCR, one entry per CDR3 protein. The data hold about 760,000 distinct CDR3 sequences, with roughly 32% observed a single time. The trim removed 5 bases at V and 5 bases at J, leaving 10 bases unmatched. Germline V gene data show CDR1 as SNHLY and CDR2 as FYNNEI. This CDR3 comprises 16 residues. A note on this clonotype: The target antigen is unknown.

Sequenced input: blood. The chain employs TRBV2 and TRBJ2-2; 8 nucleotides line up with TRBD1. The receptor comes from a middle-aged woman with Graves' hyperthyroidism. This CDR3 is CASSQNRDRTTGELFF. In nucleotides, the CDR3 is TGTGCCAGCAGTCAAAACAGGGACAGGACTACCGGGGAGCTGTTTTTT.